One T cell receptor beta chain is described in this entry. The CDR3 totals 14 residues. CDR1 and CDR2 from the germline V gene are SGHRS and YFSETQ. Trimming shortened V by 3 bases and J by 4 bases, and 14 bases separated the two germline ends. The data stem from a study of blood T cell repertoires in COVID-19. Whole-study context: Sources were T cells, B-cell-depleted T cells, or PBMCs; the material itself was cDNA or gDNA.

This table comes from immunoSEQ multiplex PCR, and its TCRdb copy is limited to in-frame clones, with some not included. The sample yields 200,000 to 300,000 clones, approximately 85% seen once. Input material: peripheral blood. The TCR originated in a woman between 65 and 79 years old with acute or convalescent COVID-19. V and J are TRBV5-1 and TRBJ2-7, with D maybe TRBD1 (5 bases). The CDR3 DNA reads as TGCGCCAGCAGCTCGGCCTCGAAGGGGTACGAGCAGTACTTC. This encodes CASSSASKGYEQYF.